This TCR beta chain was retrieved from a study of CD8 T cells in Susac syndrome. Findings of the study overall: A relatively small number of individuals underwent TCR sequencing and HLA analysis.

CDR3 length equals 16 residues. J gave up 0 bases and V 4 bases, and 10 bases lay outside the gene matches. The germline gives CDR1 SGHDT, CDR2 YYEEEE. The multiple sclerosis control group was made up of treatment-naive patients with stable or active relapsing-remitting disease. TEMRA cells were enriched by FACS, and CD4+ and CD8+ T cells were negatively isolated. Reverse transcription of roughly 0.5 to 1 ug RNA was carried out with random hexamers. Across 54 Vbeta and 13 Jbeta, TCR beta CDR3 was amplified with immunoSEQ multiplex PCR. MiXCR, run by TCRdb on the immunoSEQ multiplex PCR reads, gives a single entry per CDR3 protein. Among a few hundred thousand distinct CDR3 sequences listed, about 93% were seen once. Regarding this clonotype: Its antigen is still unknown.

This sequence was found in a human donor with multiple sclerosis. Sequences were obtained from CD4+ T cells from PBMCs. The rearrangement uses TRBV5-6 and TRBJ2-7; 7 nucleotides align to TRBD2. The CDR3 bases are TGTGCCAGCAGCCCGGGGGGACGGTACGCCTCCTACGAGCAGTACTTC. Translated, it gives CASSPGGRYASYEQYF.